Below, 29 T cell receptor beta chains from the same sample are listed, as sequenced in a study of graft-versus-host responses after intestinal transplantation. Which antigens these TCRs recognize remains unknown. Generated by immunoSEQ multiplex PCR, the TCRdb table keeps only in-frame clones and is missing some. The data contain 35,000 to 50,000 clones, 93% of them seen just once; the ten biggest clones take up 20% to 25%. The source was unstimulated CD8+ T cells sorted from spleen or lymph node cells, collected before transplant. The source is a human donor who was the organ donor for an intestinal transplant.

In its sample, this clone was seen a few times. V and J are TRBV21-1 and TRBJ2-2; TRBD2 is the table's D call and was not checked against the DNA. TRBV21-1 is recorded as a pseudogene. The CDR3 contains 15 residues. CDR3 DNA sequence: TGTGCCAGCACCTGGACTAGGGCGAACACCGGGGAGCTGTTTTTT. Translation: CASTWTRANTGELFF.

The V gene is TRBV5-6, the J gene TRBJ2-3; 8 nucleotides agree with TRBD2. The V segment lost 2 bases and the J segment 2 bases; nucleotides outside the gene matches: 13. The CDR3 length is 18 residues. CDR1 is SGHDT and CDR2 is YYEEEE in the germline V gene. The CDR3 coding sequence is TGTGCCAGCAGCTTCAGCTCGGGGGGGCTATTGCCCACAGATACGCAGTATTTT. Amino acid sequence: CASSFSSGGLLPTDTQYF.

This clone has just a few counts. In the same sample, other DNA sequences code for this CDR3. The chain couples TRBV6-1 to TRBJ1-3; D is unclear. Trimming stripped 3 bases from V and 1 base from J, with 7 bases between. This CDR3 region has 14 residues. CDR1 is MNHNS, CDR2 SASEGT, per germline. In DNA, the CDR3 is TGTGCCAGCAGTGATGGCGGATCTGGAAACACCATATATTTT. This gives the protein CASSDGGSGNTIYF.

The gene calls are TRBV11-2 and TRBJ1-5; the D gene is possibly TRBD1 (5 bases). Trimming cost V 2 bases and J 4 bases, with 12 bases left between them. CDR1 is SGHAT, CDR2 FQNNGV, per germline. The CDR3 has 15 amino acids. The CDR3 region has the DNA TGTGCCAGCAGCTTAAATAGGGGCGGAAATCAGCCCCAGCATTTT. Translated: CASSLNRGGNQPQHF.

The rearrangement links TRBV25-1 to TRBJ1-1, with D perhaps matching TRBD1 (6 bases). CDR1 is MGHDK and CDR2 is SYGVNS in the germline V gene. The CDR3 has 15 residues. With 1 base removed from V and 5 bases from J, the gap between germline ends came to 14 bases. The CDR3 loop is CASSEWGVQGTEAFF. CDR3 sequence (DNA): TGTGCCAGCAGTGAATGGGGGGTCCAGGGGACTGAAGCTTTCTTT.

This rearrangement joins TRBV28 to TRBJ1-5; D unclear. The V and J ends lost 6 bases and 1 base respectively, with 13 bases between them. Per germline, CDR1 MDHEN and CDR2 SYDVKM. The CDR3 consists of 15 residues. The chain's CDR3 is CASSNFEGSNQPQHF. The CDR3 DNA sequence: TGTGCCAGCAGCAACTTTGAAGGCAGCAATCAGCCCCAGCATTTT.

This clone is a singleton in its sample. V is TRBV7-3 and J is TRBJ2-1, with D perhaps being TRBD1 or TRBD2 (5 bases each). V lost 1 base, J lost 2 bases, and 9 bases lay in between. CDR1 is SGHTA and CDR2 is FQGTGA in the germline V gene. This CDR3 contains 15 residues. This CDR3 is CASSLSWDAYNEQFF. The CDR3 nucleotides are TGTGCCAGCAGCTTAAGTTGGGACGCCTACAATGAGCAGTTCTTC.

The gene calls are TRBV30 and TRBJ2-5; 11 nucleotides agree with TRBD2. Germline values: CDR1 GTSNPN, CDR2 SVGIG (reference sequence). The CDR3 is made up of 17 amino acids. The junction had 9 bases not matched to a gene; V was cut back by 0 bases and J by 3 bases. This CDR3 is CAWSVLAGVFNEETQYF. Written as DNA, the CDR3 is TGTGCCTGGAGTGTACTAGCGGGAGTATTTAACGAAGAGACCCAGTACTTC.

The genes are TRBV6-5 and TRBJ2-7, with D possibly TRBD1 on 6 matching bases. The germline gives CDR1 MNHEY, CDR2 SVGAGI. Trimming shortened V by 10 bases and J by 3 bases, and 22 bases separated the two germline ends. The length of the CDR3 is 15 residues. CDR3 region: CATLPSTGTLYEQYF. The CDR3 DNA follows: TGTGCCACCTTACCCTCAACAGGGACCCTCTACGAGCAGTACTTC.

The V call is TRBV5-6, the J call TRBJ2-7; 11 bases align to TRBD1. CDR3 size: 14 residues. The junction had 4 bases not matched to a gene; V was cut back by 2 bases and J by 6 bases. CDR1 and CDR2 from the germline V gene are SGHDT and YYEEEE. The CDR3 here is CASSFGTGGGEQYF. The CDR3 DNA sequence: TGTGCCAGCAGCTTCGGGACAGGGGGGGGCGAGCAGTACTTC.

The J gene is TRBJ2-5, the V gene TRBV9; 10 nucleotides line up with TRBD2. Germline V lookup: CDR1 SGDLS, CDR2 YYNGEE. CDR3 length: 15 amino acids. The V and J ends lost 3 bases and 3 bases, in that order; junction bases with no gene match: 5. As DNA, the CDR3 is TGTGCCAGCAGCGCCCGCGGACTAGCGGAAGAGACCCAGTACTTC. Protein product: CASSARGLAEETQYF.

The genes are TRBV5-1 and TRBJ2-5; 7 bases align to TRBD2. Per the germline V gene, CDR1 is SGHRS and CDR2 is YFSETQ. V shed 3 bases and J 0 bases; nucleotides not matched to a gene: 2. This CDR3 is 14 amino acids long. CDR3 bases: TGCGCCAGCAGCTGGGGGGGGGACCAAGAGACCCAGTACTTC. Translated, it gives CASSWGGDQETQYF.

The gene calls are TRBV2 and TRBJ2-1, with D perhaps matching TRBD2 (6 bases). This CDR3 is built from 11 residues. The ends were cut back, 8 bases at V and 7 bases at J, with 9 bases in the middle. Per germline, CDR1 SNHLY and CDR2 FYNNEI. In nucleotides, the CDR3 is TGTGCCAGCGCTGGGGGGAATGAGCAGTTCTTC. Its translation is CASAGGNEQFF.

The chain combines TRBV5-1 with TRBJ2-2; 12 positions agree with TRBD1. Trimming took 7 bases from V and 4 from J; bases not matched to a gene: 8. The CDR3 runs 16 residues. Per the germline V gene, CDR1 is SGHRS and CDR2 is YFSETQ. CDR3 in amino acids: CASSRRDRGLTGELFF. CDR3 sequence (DNA): TGCGCCAGCTCCAGAAGGGACAGGGGGCTCACCGGGGAGCTGTTTTTT.

The J gene is TRBJ2-1, the V gene TRBV2; D may be TRBD2 (6 bases). CDR1 is SNHLY, CDR2 FYNNEI, per germline. Trimming pared 3 bases from V and 6 bases from J, leaving 18 bases between. The CDR3 covers 16 residues. The CDR3 is CASSEAGTPPGNEQFF. The CDR3 nucleotides are TGTGCCAGCAGTGAGGCCGGGACTCCCCCCGGCAATGAGCAGTTCTTC.

The V gene is TRBV6-5, the J gene TRBJ2-1; D uncertain. Looked up from germline, CDR1 is MNHEY and CDR2 is SVGAGI. V was cut by 2 bases and J by 9 bases, with 5 bases left in between. The CDR3 is 11 amino acids. The CDR3 loop reads CASSYQREQFF. CDR3 DNA: TGTGCCAGCAGTTACCAACGTGAGCAGTTCTTC.

The rearrangement links TRBV27 to TRBJ2-1, with a possible D match to TRBD1 (5 bases). The ends were cut back, 5 bases at V and 1 base at J, with 9 bases in the middle. From germline, CDR1 is MNHEY and CDR2 SMNVEV (reference sequence). This CDR3 region has 14 residues. CDR3 sequence (DNA): TGTGCCAGCAGTCAGGGATTATCCTACAATGAGCAGTTCTTC. It is translated as CASSQGLSYNEQFF.

The genes are TRBV4-1 and TRBJ2-5; D ambiguous. Germline-derived CDR1 and CDR2 are MGHRA and YSYEKL. V lost 3 bases to trimming and J lost 4 bases, with 15 bases between them. There are 15 residues in the CDR3. The CDR3 sequence is CASSQGKGFGETQYF. The CDR3 nucleotides are TGCGCCAGCAGCCAGGGGAAAGGTTTCGGAGAGACCCAGTACTTC.

V is TRBV9 and J is TRBJ2-1; 12 bases map to TRBD2. Trimming at V came to 3 bases and at J to 5 bases, leaving 9 bases not matched to a gene. This CDR3 spans 17 amino acids. From germline, CDR1 is SGDLS and CDR2 YYNGEE. CDR3 region: CASSERLAGERNNEQFF. The CDR3 DNA follows: TGTGCCAGCAGCGAACGACTAGCGGGAGAGAGAAACAATGAGCAGTTCTTC. Full variable domain (remainder filled in from reference TRBV9 and TRBJ2-1): DSGVTQTPKHLITATGQRVTLRCSPRSGDLSVYWYQQSLDQGLQFLIQYYNGEERAKGNILERFSAQQFPDLHSELNLSSLELGDSALYFCASSERLAGERNNEQFFGPGTRLTVL.

The chain couples TRBV7-2 to TRBJ2-7; 14 positions match TRBD2. With V trimmed by 5 bases and J by 7 bases, 13 bases remained unmatched. Germline CDR1 is SGHTA and CDR2 is FQGNSA. The length of the CDR3 is 17 residues. The CDR3 is CASSEVGLAGESREQYF. Here the CDR3 DNA reads TGTGCCAGCAGCGAGGTGGGACTAGCGGGAGAGTCGAGGGAGCAGTACTTC.

The chain is built from TRBV28 and TRBJ1-4, with 12 bases matching TRBD1. From germline, CDR1 is MDHEN and CDR2 SYDVKM. The V and J ends lost 6 bases and 6 bases, in that order; junction bases with no gene match: 11. The CDR3 runs 17 residues. The CDR3, as DNA: TGTGCCAGCAGAGTCCCGGGACAGGGGGCGCGGGATGAAAAACTGTTTTTT. As protein: CASRVPGQGARDEKLFF.

This clone was seen only once. The chain carries TRBV27 and TRBJ2-5, with 8 nucleotides matching TRBD2. The last part of the DNA fits TRBJ2-7 better; the J call may be wrong. This CDR3 spans 17 amino acids. Germline V gene lookup returns CDR1 MNHEY and CDR2 SMNVEV (reference sequence). CDR3 DNA: TGTGCCAGCAGCCGCCGGTTCGCTAGCGGGTCCCATTACGAGCAGTACTTC. It is translated as CASSRRFASGSHYEQYF.

The chain couples TRBV28 to TRBJ1-1; the D gene is possibly TRBD1 (5 bases). Germline CDR1 MDHEN, CDR2 SYDVKM. The CDR3 length is 14 residues. The V gene lost 3 bases and the J gene lost 0 bases, with 8 bases spanning the gap. The CDR3: CASSLGQLNTEAFF. The CDR3 bases are TGTGCCAGCAGTTTGGGGCAGCTGAACACTGAAGCTTTCTTT.

V is TRBV29-1 and J is TRBJ2-1; D is perhaps TRBD1 (6 bases). This CDR3 is built from 15 residues. V was pared by 3 bases and J by 0 bases, with 12 bases between. Germline V CDR1 and CDR2: SQVTM, ANQGSEA. CDR3 loop: CSVEDGTNSYNEQFF. The CDR3 DNA is TGCAGCGTTGAGGACGGGACAAACTCCTACAATGAGCAGTTCTTC.

This clone occurred once. This chain links TRBV6-5 with TRBJ1-4; D perhaps matches TRBD1 (5 bases). Germline-derived CDR1 and CDR2 are MNHEY and SVGAGI. The CDR3 consists of 15 residues. The ends were cut back, 5 bases at V and 6 bases at J, with 16 bases in the middle. The CDR3 spells CASSPSQGWDEKLFF. The DNA for the CDR3 is TGTGCCAGCAGTCCCTCCCAGGGATGGGATGAAAAACTGTTTTTT.

For this clone: A read error may account for a junction end that differs from germline. This chain joins TRBV5-1 and TRBJ2-3; either TRBD1 or TRBD2 may fit D (6 bases each). Germline CDR1 and CDR2: SGHRS and YFSETQ. The CDR3 contains 15 residues. The CDR3 is CASSLGGRWTDTQYF. In DNA form, the CDR3 reads TGCGCCAGCAGTTTGGGGGGCAGGTGGACAGATACGCAGTATTTT.

The chain recombines TRBV27 with TRBJ2-7, with 7 positions matching TRBD2. The V gene's germline CDR1 is MNHEY and CDR2 SMNVEV (reference sequence). The CDR3 has 13 residues. V shed 3 bases, J shed 3 bases, and the junction held 2 bases outside the gene matches. The CDR3 nucleotides read TGTGCCAGCAGTTTGCCGGGGGGCTACGAGCAGTACTTC. The encoded protein is CASSLPGGYEQYF.

This chain joins TRBV27 and TRBJ2-7, with TRBD1 as a possible D gene (6 bases). This CDR3 spans 12 amino acids. CDR1 and CDR2 (germline): MNHEY, SMNVEV (reference sequence). Deletions cut 6 bases from V and 2 bases from J, with 8 bases between. Written as DNA, the CDR3 is TGTGCCAGCAGGGACAGAACCTACGAGCAGTACTTC. It is translated as CASRDRTYEQYF.

V and J are TRBV28 and TRBJ2-7; the match to TRBD2 covers 12 bases. This CDR3 has 16 residues. Germline trimming cut 5 bases from V and 4 bases from J; bases unmatched to any gene: 9. Germline lookup yields CDR1 MDHEN and CDR2 SYDVKM. The chain's CDR3 is CASSPRRLAGAYEQYF. DNA of the CDR3: TGTGCCAGCAGTCCGCGGAGACTAGCGGGAGCATACGAGCAGTACTTC. Together with reference TRBV28 and TRBJ2-7, the CDR3 gives the full variable domain: DVKVTQSSRYLVKRTGEKVFLECVQDMDHENMFWYRQDPGLGLRLIYFSYDVKMKEKGDIPEGYSVSREKKERFSLILESASTNQTSMYLCASSPRRLAGAYEQYFGPGTRLTVT.